This T cell receptor beta chain was obtained from a study of control samples from healthy donors and cancer patients. The data were produced by immunoSEQ multiplex PCR, yet TCRdb's version contains in-frame clones alone and is incomplete. The sample shows 110,000 to 150,000 clones, 94% of them seen only once. The CDR3 is 15 residues long. Trimming took 3 bases from V and 1 from J; bases not matched to a gene: 2. The germline gives CDR1 SGHNT, CDR2 YYREEE (reference sequence). Sequenced sample: blood. The chain uses TRBV5-4 and TRBJ2-1; TRBD1 matches 9 bases. The sequence was collected from a man between 35 and 55 years old in good health. CDR3 in DNA: TGTGCCAGCAGCTCGGACAGGGGTTCCTACAATGAGCAGTTCTTC. It codes for CASSSDRGSYNEQFF.